This TCR beta chain was documented in a study of T-cell memory formation after mild COVID-19 (dated by TCRdb to about 2021). General notes on the study: Most TCR sequence clusters were specific to one of the two donors. In a couple of donors, T-cell clones that expanded and contracted after mild COVID-19 were tracked by sequencing TCRalpha and TCRbeta repertoires over time. Two young, previously healthy adult volunteers, one female and one male, were included in the cohort.

TCRdb names Illumina NovaSeq 6000 as the instrument used. TCRalpha and TCRbeta cDNA libraries were built by 5'RACE with constant-segment primers, adding sample barcodes and unique molecular identifiers. Trizol reagent was used to extract RNA from every sample. Library amplification was performed in two PCR steps, and a second sample barcode and Illumina TruSeq adapters were introduced in the second step. The libraries were sequenced on an Illumina NovaSeq using 2 x 150 bp paired-end reads. In the original analysis: The reads were demultiplexed and collapsed into UMI-guided consensus sequences using migec v1.2.7. Using mixcr v2.1.11, UMI consensuses were aligned to TRA and TRB V and J templates and then assembled into clonotypes. A clonotype was counted as expanded or contracted only if both edgeR and NoisET called the change significant, with noise models trained on biological replicates. For edgeR calls, a false discovery rate-adjusted p below 0.01 and a log2 fold-change threshold of 1 were applied. As an exploratory analysis of dynamics, PCA with hierarchical clustering was applied to max-normalized trajectories of the 1000 most abundant clonotypes. Separately sequenced CD4+ and CD8+ repertoires were used to assign the CD4 or CD8 phenotype of responding clones. TCRdb's own reprocessing of the public reads used fastp at Q25 and MiXCR and kept productive beta chains. Rows with one shared CDR3 protein collapse into an entry with the most common genes and DNA. These V and J calls are TCRdb output, not the study's own analysis. The sample table shows approximately 250,000 distinct CDR3 sequences, and about 16% are seen once. About a fifth of the sample goes to the ten largest clones.

Ficoll-Paque density gradient centrifugation was used to isolate PBMCs. This clonotype was detected a few times. Its recognized antigen is unknown. No base quality information exists; no much larger clone differs at one position. Overall study outcomes, separate from this receptor: Some responding clones were found in pre-infection memory, which suggests that pre-existing cross-reactive memory T cells took part in the SARS-CoV-2 response. The second-wave clones that peaked on day 37 were not confirmed to be SARS-CoV-2 specific. The study included only two mild cases, and larger cohorts that include severe cases with pre-infection samples were judged to be necessary. Contracting CD4+ clones turned up mainly in the CM and EM memory subsets, whereas EMRA was where CD8+ clones were enriched. Balanced CD4/CD8 phenotypes were observed for clones contracting from day 15 to 85, whereas a bias towards CD4+ was observed for a second wave of clones expanding from day 15 to 37.

CDR3 length: 15 amino acids, cysteine to phenylalanine. The read is trimmed to its CDR3 DNA, 45 bases read in frame from base 1. Trimming removed 3 bases from V and 8 bases from J, leaving 17 bases between the germline ends. The chain was built from TRBV12-3 or TRBV12-4 and TRBJ2-1, with the D gene too uncertain to name. Material for sequencing was PBMCs or a T cell subset sorted from them (not recorded which). This sequence was found in a man between 18 and 29 years old who had mild COVID-19 (a few samples of this study predate the infection). The sample titles of this study are shuffled in the database, so cell type and time point are left out; the donor was told from shared clones. The CDR3 in this case is CASSFGRFTFDEQFF. In nucleotide form, the sequence is TGTGCCAGCAGTTTTGGTCGGTTTACTTTCGATGAGCAGTTCTTC.